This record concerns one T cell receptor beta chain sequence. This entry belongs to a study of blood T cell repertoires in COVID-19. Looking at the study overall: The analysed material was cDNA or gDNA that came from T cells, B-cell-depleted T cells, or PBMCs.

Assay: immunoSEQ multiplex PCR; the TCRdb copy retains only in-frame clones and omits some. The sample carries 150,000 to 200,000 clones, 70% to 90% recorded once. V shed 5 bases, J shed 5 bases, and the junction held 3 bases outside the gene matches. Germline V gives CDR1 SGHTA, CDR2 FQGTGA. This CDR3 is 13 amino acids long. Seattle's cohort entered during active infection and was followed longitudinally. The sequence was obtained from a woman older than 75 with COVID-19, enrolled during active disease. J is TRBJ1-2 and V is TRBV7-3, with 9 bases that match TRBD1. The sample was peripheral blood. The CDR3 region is CASSPTGGYGYTF. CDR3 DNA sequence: TGTGCCAGCAGCCCGACAGGGGGATATGGCTACACCTTC.